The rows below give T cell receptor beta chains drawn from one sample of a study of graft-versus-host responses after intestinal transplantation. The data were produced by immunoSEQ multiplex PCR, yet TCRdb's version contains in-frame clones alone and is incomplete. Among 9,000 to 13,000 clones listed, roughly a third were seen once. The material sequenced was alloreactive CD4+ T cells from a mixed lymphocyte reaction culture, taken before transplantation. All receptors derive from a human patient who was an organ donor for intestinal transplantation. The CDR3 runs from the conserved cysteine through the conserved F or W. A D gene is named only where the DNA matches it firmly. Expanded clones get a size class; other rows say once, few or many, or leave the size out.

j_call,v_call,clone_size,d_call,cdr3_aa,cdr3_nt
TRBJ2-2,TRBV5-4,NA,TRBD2,CASSPVGAGVTGELFF,TGTGCCAGCAGCCCCGTCGGGGCGGGGGTCACCGGGGAGCTGTTTTTT
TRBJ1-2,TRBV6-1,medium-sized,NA,CASSEGRAANYGYTF,TGTGCCAGCAGTGAAGGGAGGGCGGCTAACTATGGCTACACCTTC
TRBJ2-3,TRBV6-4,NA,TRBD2,CASSDSSGGTDTQYF,TGTGCCAGCAGTGACTCGAGCGGGGGCACAGATACGCAGTATTTT
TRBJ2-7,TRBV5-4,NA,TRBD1,CASSLTGQGTEYF,TGTGCCAGCAGCCTTACGGGACAGGGGACGGAGTACTTC
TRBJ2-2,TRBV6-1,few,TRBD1,CASSEWGTGGPGELFF,TGTGCCAGCAGTGAATGGGGGACAGGGGGCCCCGGGGAGCTGTTTTTT
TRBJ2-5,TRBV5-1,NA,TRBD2,CASSGGAGELETQYF,TGCGCCAGCTCGGGAGGGGCGGGGGAGTTGGAGACCCAGTACTTC
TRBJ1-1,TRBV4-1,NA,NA,CASSPSTGMNTEAFF,TGCGCCAGCAGCCCTTCCACAGGGATGAACACTGAAGCTTTCTTT
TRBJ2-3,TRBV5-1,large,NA,CASSLGLPSTDTQYF,TGCGCCAGCAGCTTGGGTCTACCAAGCACAGATACGCAGTATTTT
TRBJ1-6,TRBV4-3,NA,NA,CASSLYGRESSYNSPLHF,TGCGCCAGCAGCCTTTATGGAAGGGAGAGCTCCTATAATTCACCCCTCCACTTT
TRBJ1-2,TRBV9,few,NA,CASSVAANYGYTF,TGTGCCAGCAGCGTAGCAGCTAACTATGGCTACACCTTC
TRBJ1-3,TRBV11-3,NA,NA,CASSLGPGSGNTIYF,TGTGCCAGCAGCTTAGGTCCGGGATCCGGAAACACCATATATTTT
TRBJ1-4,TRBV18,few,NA,CASSAQQVTSNEKLFF,TGTGCCAGCTCAGCTCAGCAGGTCACTTCTAATGAAAAACTGTTTTTT
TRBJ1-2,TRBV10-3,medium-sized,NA,CAISDRGNYGYTF,TGTGCCATCAGTGACAGGGGTAACTATGGCTACACCTTC
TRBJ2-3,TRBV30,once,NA,CAWKNPRDKGRTSTDTQYF,TGTGCCTGGAAGAACCCCCGGGACAAGGGAAGAACTAGCACAGATACGCAGTATTTT
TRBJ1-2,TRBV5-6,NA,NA,CASSPSLAGVIGYTF,TGTGCCAGCAGCCCCTCCTTGGCAGGGGTCATAGGCTACACCTTC
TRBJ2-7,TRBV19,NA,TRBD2,CASRPSSGVTYEQYF,TGTGCCAGTAGACCGTCTAGCGGGGTAACCTACGAGCAGTACTTC
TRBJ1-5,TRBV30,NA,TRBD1,CAWSVSWGRGDQPQHF,TGTGCCTGGAGTGTATCATGGGGCAGGGGGGATCAGCCCCAGCATTTT
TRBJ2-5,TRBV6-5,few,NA,CASSYSYSYQETQYF,TGTGCCAGCAGTTACTCGTACTCATACCAAGAGACCCAGTACTTC
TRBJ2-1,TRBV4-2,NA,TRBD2,CARSLVTGLAGDYNEQFF,TGTGCCAGAAGCCTTGTGACAGGACTAGCGGGGGATTACAATGAGCAGTTCTTC
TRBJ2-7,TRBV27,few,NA,CASSFGVPYEQYF,TGTGCCAGCAGTTTCGGGGTCCCCTACGAGCAGTACTTC
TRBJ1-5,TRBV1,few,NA,CTSSQEGSGLDQPQHF,TGCACCAGCAGCCAAGAAGGGTCAGGGTTGGATCAGCCCCAGCATTTT
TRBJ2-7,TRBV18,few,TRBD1,CASSPGTGGHEQYF,TGTGCCAGCTCACCCGGGACAGGGGGTCACGAGCAGTACTTC
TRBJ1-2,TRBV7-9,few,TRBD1,CASSLGGTGGYYGYTF,TGTGCCAGCAGCTTGGGGGGGACAGGGGGCTACTATGGCTACACCTTC
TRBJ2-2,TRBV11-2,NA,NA,CASSSGGVGELFF,TGTGCCAGCAGCTCGGGGGGCGTCGGGGAGCTGTTTTTT
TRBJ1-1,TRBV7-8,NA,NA,CASSHREGAEAFF,TGTGCCAGCAGCCACAGGGAGGGGGCTGAAGCTTTCTTT
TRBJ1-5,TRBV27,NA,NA,CASSPGHTLHDQPQHF,TGTGCCAGCAGTCCCGGACACACCCTGCATGATCAGCCCCAGCATTTT
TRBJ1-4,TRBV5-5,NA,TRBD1,CASSGQDLEKLFF,TGTGCCAGCTCGGGACAGGACTTAGAAAAACTGTTTTTT
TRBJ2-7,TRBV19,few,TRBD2,CASSTPLAGGKGEQYF,TGTGCCAGTAGTACCCCACTAGCGGGGGGGAAAGGCGAGCAGTACTTC
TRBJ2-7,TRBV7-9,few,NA,CASSLGGTIYEQYF,TGTGCCAGCAGCTTAGGGGGCACCATCTACGAGCAGTACTTC
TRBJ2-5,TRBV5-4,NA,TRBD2,CASSLRGGGLGQETQYF,TGTGCCAGCAGCCTCCGGGGGGGAGGTTTGGGGCAAGAGACCCAGTACTTC
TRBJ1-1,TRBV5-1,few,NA,CASRGPGNTEAFF,TGCGCCAGCAGGGGGCCGGGGAACACTGAAGCTTTCTTT
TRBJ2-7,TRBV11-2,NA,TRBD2,CASSYTSGGASYEQYF,TGTGCCAGCAGCTATACTAGCGGGGGGGCCTCCTACGAGCAGTACTTC
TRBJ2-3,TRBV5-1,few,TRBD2,CASSLGTSGGADTQYF,TGCGCCAGCAGCTTGGGTACTAGCGGGGGGGCAGATACGCAGTATTTT
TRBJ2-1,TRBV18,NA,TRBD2,CASSPVAGYNEQFF,TGTGCCAGCTCACCGGTAGCGGGGTACAATGAGCAGTTCTTC
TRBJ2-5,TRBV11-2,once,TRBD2,CASSHGLAGVETQYF,TGTGCCAGCAGCCATGGACTAGCGGGGGTGGAGACCCAGTACTTC
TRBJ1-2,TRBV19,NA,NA,CASSISGGQAGYTF,TGTGCCAGTAGTATCTCCGGGGGGCAGGCTGGCTACACCTTC
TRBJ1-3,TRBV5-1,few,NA,CASSLAGNTIYF,TGCGCCAGCAGCTTGGCAGGAAACACCATATATTTT
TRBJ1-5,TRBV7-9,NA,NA,CASSLEGVGGQPQHF,TGTGCCAGCAGCTTAGAGGGGGTAGGAGGTCAGCCCCAGCATTTT
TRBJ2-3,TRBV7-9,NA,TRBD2,CASSLVRKGLAADTQYF,TGTGCCAGCAGCTTAGTAAGAAAGGGTCTAGCGGCAGATACGCAGTATTTT
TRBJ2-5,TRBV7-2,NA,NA,CASSLGGTGLQETQYF,TGTGCCAGCAGCTTGGGGGGGACAGGACTCCAAGAGACCCAGTACTTC
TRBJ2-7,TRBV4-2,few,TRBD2,CASSHGLAGTAYEQYF,TGTGCCAGCAGCCACGGACTAGCGGGGACCGCCTACGAGCAGTACTTC
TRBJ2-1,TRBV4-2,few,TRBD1,CASSQHRDRANNEQFF,TGTGCCAGCAGCCAGCACCGGGACAGGGCGAACAATGAGCAGTTCTTC
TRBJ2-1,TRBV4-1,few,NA,CASSQGRGTYNEQFF,TGCGCCAGCAGCCAAGGCAGGGGTACCTACAATGAGCAGTTCTTC
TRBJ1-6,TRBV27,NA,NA,CASGSASSYNSPLHF,TGTGCCAGCGGCAGCGCAAGCTCCTATAATTCACCCCTCCACTTT
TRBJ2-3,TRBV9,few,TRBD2,CASSAGLAGSTDTQYF,TGTGCCAGCAGCGCTGGACTAGCGGGGAGCACAGATACGCAGTATTTT
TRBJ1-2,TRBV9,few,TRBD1,CASSAPGQGSGYTF,TGTGCCAGCAGCGCTCCGGGACAGGGTTCTGGCTACACCTTC
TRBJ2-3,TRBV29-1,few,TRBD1,CSVQGQGGPTDTQYF,TGCAGCGTCCAAGGACAGGGGGGACCCACAGATACGCAGTATTTT
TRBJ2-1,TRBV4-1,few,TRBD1,CASSQRTGTEQFF,TGTGCCAGCAGCCAAAGGACAGGGACTGAGCAGTTCTTC
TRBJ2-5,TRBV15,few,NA,CATSRGGARETQYF,TGTGCCACCAGCAGAGGGGGCGCGCGGGAGACCCAGTACTTC
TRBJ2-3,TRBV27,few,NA,CASSLYRESTDTQYF,TGTGCCAGCAGTTTATATCGGGAAAGCACAGATACGCAGTATTTT
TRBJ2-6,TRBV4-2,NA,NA,CASSQKAGAGPRPSGANVLTF,TGTGCCAGCAGCCAAAAAGCTGGGGCGGGGCCCCGGCCCTCTGGGGCCAACGTCCTGACTTTC
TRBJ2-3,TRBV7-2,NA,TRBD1,CASSPGTGVSTDTQYF,TGTGCCAGCAGCCCGGGGACAGGGGTTAGCACAGATACGCAGTATTTT